This TCR beta chain was retrieved from a study of memory CD4+ T cells and cytomegalovirus serostatus. Study at large: Healthy Belgian adult donors included several CMV-positive and 24 CMV-negative people. Study-wide results and limits: Each of 67 CMV-associated TCRbeta sequences occurred in one to five individuals. Median bootstrapped AUC for CMV status was around 0.96 originally, about 0.9 US-trained.

A word on this clone: As yet, its antigen is unknown.

Measured with immunoSEQ multiplex PCR; TCRdb has only the in-frame clones, and not every one. Of approximately 63,000 clones in the sample, roughly 75% were seen once. Single viable CD3+CD4+CD8-CD45RO+ cells were sorted as the memory CD4+ T cells. Serum IgG to CMV pp150, pp28, p38 and p52 defined serostatus. Germline CDR1 reads GTSNPN; CDR2 reads SVGIG (reference sequence). This CDR3 has 13 amino acids. V lost 0 bases, J lost 2 bases, and 7 bases lay in between. The chain couples TRBV30 to TRBJ2-5; D may be TRBD1 (6 bases). The receptor was isolated from an adult in good health and CMV-seronegative. Some clones in this sample may be carry-over from other donors' samples. Specimen: memory CD4+ T cells from blood. The CDR3 spells CAWSVGTQETQYF. The DNA of the CDR3 is TGTGCCTGGAGTGTAGGGACACAAGAGACCCAGTACTTC.